The 15 T cell receptor beta chains below come from one sample, sequenced in a study of neurological immune-mediated disorders. TCRdb itself ran the 5' RACE reads through MiXCR, one entry per CDR3 protein. The sample carries 30,000 to 40,000 distinct CDR3 sequences, 3% to 4% recorded once. The sequencing sample was made of PBMCs. The receptors were gathered from a young man with multiple sclerosis.

Ten or more counts support this clonotype. V is TRBV7-3 and J is TRBJ1-1; D might be TRBD1 (6 bases). The V end lost 5 bases, the J end lost 5 bases, and 15 bases lay between the germline ends. The CDR3 is made up of 14 amino acids. Germline V CDR1 and CDR2: SGHTA, FQGTGA. The CDR3 DNA reads TGTGCCAGCAGCACTACAGGGATGGGTACTGAAGCTTTCTTT. Residues: CASSTTGMGTEAFF.

This clonotype was picked up many times. V is TRBV6-2 or TRBV6-3 and J is TRBJ1-1; tentatively, D is TRBD1 (5 bases). With 11 bases removed from V and 4 bases from J, the gap between germline ends came to 14 bases. Germline CDR1 MNHEY, CDR2 SVGEGT. This CDR3 is built from 12 residues. The CDR3 here is CAAGRGGTEAFF. DNA of the CDR3: TGTGCCGCCGGGAGGGGTGGCACTGAAGCTTTCTTT.

The CDR3 DNA sequence: TGTGCCACGACCGGGACAGGAAACACCGGGGAGCTGTTTTTT. As protein: CATTGTGNTGELFF. The chain couples TRBV10-3 to TRBJ2-2; 8 bases are a match to TRBD1. The germline CDR1 and CDR2 sequences are ENHRY and SYGVKD. The CDR3 sequence is 14 residues long. V lost 10 bases, J lost 2 bases, and 6 bases stayed unmatched.

This clonotype was seen many times. The chain recombines TRBV7-9 with TRBJ1-1; D is uncertain. The V gene's germline CDR1 is SEHNR and CDR2 FQNEAQ (reference sequence). Trimming took off 4 bases at V and 5 bases at J, with 14 bases between the two ends. This CDR3 contains 14 residues. CDR3 sequence (DNA): TGTGCCAGCAGCTCACGGAGAGCGGGGACTGAAGCTTTCTTT. This gives the protein CASSSRRAGTEAFF.

This clonotype was seen at least ten times. This rearrangement joins TRBV6-2 or TRBV6-3 to TRBJ2-1; unclear D gene. Trimming removed 4 bases at V and 6 bases at J, with 13 bases between. The germline V gene has CDR1 MNHEY and CDR2 SVGEGT. The CDR3 spans 14 residues. CDR3 loop: CASSFDVTTNEQFF. CDR3 nucleotide sequence: TGTGCCAGCAGTTTCGACGTAACAACCAATGAGCAGTTCTTC.

This clonotype was seen ten or more times. The rearrangement uses TRBV15 and TRBJ2-5; 7 bases are a match to TRBD2. CDR1 and CDR2 from the germline V gene are LNHNV and YYDKDF (reference sequence). The CDR3 is 15 residues long. Trimming at V came to 5 bases and at J to 3 bases, leaving 9 bases not matched to a gene. The CDR3 protein is CATSSSGSGEETQYF. The CDR3 nucleotides read TGTGCCACCAGCTCCTCGGGGAGCGGGGAAGAGACCCAGTACTTC.

This clonotype was observed many times. The rearrangement links TRBV3-1 to TRBJ1-1; TRBD1 might be the D (6 bases). V shed 3 bases and J shed 1 base, with 9 bases lying between them. The CDR3 has 14 amino acids. CDR1 is LGHDT and CDR2 is YNNKEL in the germline V gene (reference sequence). The CDR3 loop is CASSHTGPNTEAFF. As DNA, the CDR3 is TGTGCCAGCAGCCACACAGGGCCGAACACTGAAGCTTTCTTT.

The table lists this clonotype with many counts. V is TRBV20-1 and J is TRBJ2-5; D gene uncertain. CDR3 length: 11 amino acids. Trimming cost V 7 bases and J 7 bases, with 13 bases left between them. In germline, CDR1 is DFQATT, CDR2 SNEGSKA (reference sequence). The CDR3 DNA follows: TGCAGTGGTCAAGGGATGGGGACCCAGTACTTC. Amino acid sequence: CSGQGMGTQYF.

This clonotype was counted many times. V gene TRBV9 combines with J gene TRBJ2-5; either TRBD1 or TRBD2 may supply D (5 bases each). Germline CDR1 and CDR2: SGDLS and YYNGEE. V was pared by 0 bases and J by 0 bases, with 9 bases between. CDR3 length: 15 residues. The CDR3 reads CASSVVGDHQETQYF. DNA for the CDR3: TGTGCCAGCAGCGTAGTCGGGGACCACCAAGAGACCCAGTACTTC.

This clonotype has just a few counts. This rearrangement joins TRBV24-1 to TRBJ2-1, with 8 bases fitting TRBD1. In germline, CDR1 is KGHDR, CDR2 SFDVKD. The ends lost 3 bases at V and 2 bases at J; junction bases unmatched: 5. The CDR3 consists of 16 residues. CDR3 in amino acids: CATSDRTGFAYNEQFF. In DNA, the CDR3 is TGTGCCACCAGTGATCGGACAGGGTTTGCCTACAATGAGCAGTTCTTC.

This clonotype was recorded many times. The CDR3 DNA sequence: TGTGCCAGCAGTTTGCAGGCTAGTAATTCACCCCTCCACTTT. It codes for CASSLQASNSPLHF. The chain recombines TRBV12-3 or TRBV12-4 with TRBJ1-6; D unresolved. The CDR3 covers 14 residues. Trimming removed 3 bases from V and 6 bases from J, with 9 bases in between.

This clonotype has only a few counts. The junction departs from the called germline gene at one end, perhaps through a read error. V is TRBV25-1 and J is TRBJ1-5; tentative D call: TRBD1 (6 bases). The CDR3 runs 13 residues. Per germline, CDR1 MGHDK and CDR2 SYGVNS. CDR3 sequence (DNA): TGTGCCAGTAGGGGGGGTAGCAATCAGCCCCAGAATTTT. This gives the protein CASRGGSNQPQNF.

This clonotype was observed at least ten times. The chain is built from TRBV20-1 and TRBJ2-3; D is unclear. V shed 1 base and J shed 6 bases, with 11 bases lying between them. The V gene's germline CDR1 is DFQATT and CDR2 SNEGSKA (reference sequence). The CDR3 is 13 residues long. In nucleotides, the CDR3 is TGCAGTGCTAGAGGGGCAGCCCCGGATACGCAGTATTTT. This translates into CSARGAAPDTQYF.

This clonotype was counted many times. V usage is TRBV7-2 and J usage is TRBJ2-3, with D possibly TRBD2 on 6 matching bases. The CDR3 spans 13 residues. The germline V gene has CDR1 SGHTA and CDR2 FQGNSA. V dropped 2 bases and J dropped 6 bases, with 9 bases sitting between them. The DNA of the CDR3 is TGTGCCAGCAGCTTATCTGGGGGGGATACGCAGTATTTT. Amino acid sequence: CASSLSGGDTQYF.

This clonotype was detected ten times or more. The chain joins TRBV12-3 or TRBV12-4 to TRBJ1-1; tentatively, D is TRBD1 (6 bases). V gave up 2 bases and J gave up 3 bases, with 10 bases separating them. CDR3 length equals 14 residues. CDR3 DNA: TGTGCCAGCAGTTTACAGGGGTGGGACACTGAAGCTTTCTTT. This codes for CASSLQGWDTEAFF.